Given below is one T cell receptor beta chain in context. The germline gives CDR1 SGHRS, CDR2 YFSETQ. This CDR3 spans 17 amino acids. V was trimmed by 0 bases and J by 1 base, leaving 16 bases between them. Some clones are missing from TCRdb's copy, which holds only in-frame ones; the method was immunoSEQ multiplex PCR. The sample yields over 95,000 clones, 75% to 90% seen once. The data are from a study of blood T cell repertoires in COVID-19. Seattle patients were enrolled while actively infected and followed longitudinally. V and J are TRBV5-1 and TRBJ2-5; no firm D call. The clonotype originates from a woman aged 55-70 years with COVID-19, enrolled during active disease. The sample comprised peripheral blood. CDR3 in DNA: TGCGCCAGCAGCTTGGTCGGTCGATCGAGGTCCCAAGAGACCCAGTACTTC. Translated, it gives CASSLVGRSRSQETQYF. The full variable domain, rest sourced from reference TRBV5-1 and TRBJ2-5, is KAGVTQTPRYLIKTRGQQVTLSCSPISGHRSVSWYQQTPGQGLQFLFEYFSETQRNKGNFPGRFSGRQFSNSRSEMNVSTLELGDSALYLCASSLVGRSRSQETQYFGPGTRLLVL.